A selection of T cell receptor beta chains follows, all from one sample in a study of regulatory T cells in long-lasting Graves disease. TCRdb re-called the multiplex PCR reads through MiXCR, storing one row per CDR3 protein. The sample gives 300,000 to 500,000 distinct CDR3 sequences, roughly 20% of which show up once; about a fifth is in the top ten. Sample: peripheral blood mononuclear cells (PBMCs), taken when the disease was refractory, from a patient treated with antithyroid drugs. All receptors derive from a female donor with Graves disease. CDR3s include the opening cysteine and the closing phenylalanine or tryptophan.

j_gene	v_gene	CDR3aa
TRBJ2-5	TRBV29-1	CSVALIQETQYF
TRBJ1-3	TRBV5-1	CASSKGHSGNTIYF
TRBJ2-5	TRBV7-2	CASSPRGFGETQYF
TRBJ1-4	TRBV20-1	CSARPATRTATNEKLFF
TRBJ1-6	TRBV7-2	CASSLAGQLSSYNSPLHF
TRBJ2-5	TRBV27	CASNREETQYF
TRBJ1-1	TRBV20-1	CSAPTGVKPNTEAFF
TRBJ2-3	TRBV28	CASKIAASTDTQYF
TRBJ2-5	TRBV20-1	CSARHTYQETQYF
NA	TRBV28	CASSFSLGLAGTDTQYF
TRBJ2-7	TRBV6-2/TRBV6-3	CASSVERGYEQYF
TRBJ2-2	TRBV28	CASSLQQTGELFF
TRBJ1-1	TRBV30	CAWSASFVGGMNTEAFF
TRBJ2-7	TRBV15	CATSRGDRAYEQYF
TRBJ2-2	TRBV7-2	CASSLISTGELFF
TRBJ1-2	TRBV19	CASSISAGRAGTNYGYTF
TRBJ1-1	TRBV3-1	CASSQVARSEAFF
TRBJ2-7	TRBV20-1	CSAPGLAGGAYEQYF
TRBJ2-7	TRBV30	CAWSVARFYEQYF
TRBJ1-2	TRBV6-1	CASSDLGTAIYGYTF
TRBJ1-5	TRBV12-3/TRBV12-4	CASTGGASNQPQHF
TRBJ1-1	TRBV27	CASSLGTEGNTEAFF
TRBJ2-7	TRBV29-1	CSVGSSAYEQYF
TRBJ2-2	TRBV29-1	CSGTSGRSGELFF
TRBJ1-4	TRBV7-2	CASSPLQSPVKLFF
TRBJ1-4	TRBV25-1	CASSEEVTATNEKLFF
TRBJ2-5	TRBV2	CASSEEAFYQETQYF
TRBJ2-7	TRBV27	CASTLMPSGAYEQYF
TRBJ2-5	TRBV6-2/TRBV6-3	CASSYLEQETQYF
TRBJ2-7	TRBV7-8	CASVSKPGAGEQYF
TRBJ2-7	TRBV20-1	CSAWLAGGEQYF
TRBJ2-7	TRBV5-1	CASSLGGLAGSNEQYF
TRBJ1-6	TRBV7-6	CASSRTRGNSPLHF
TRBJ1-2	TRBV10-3	CAISVPRGYGYTF
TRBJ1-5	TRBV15	CATSRDERGDGNQPQHF
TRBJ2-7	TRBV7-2	CASSSGQVGSEQYF
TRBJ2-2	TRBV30	CAWSRGSNTGELFF
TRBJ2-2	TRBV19	CASSHLAGAYGELFF
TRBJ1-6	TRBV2	CASGRKRANSPLHF
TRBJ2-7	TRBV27	CASPRMGKCDEQYF
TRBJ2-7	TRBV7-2	CASSLAAHSYEQYF
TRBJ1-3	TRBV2	CASSGIRSGNTIYF
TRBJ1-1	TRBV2	CASSGDPGQGTEAFF
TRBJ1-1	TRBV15	CATSREPGQILNTEAFF
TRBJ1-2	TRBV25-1	CASSEGWGNGYTF
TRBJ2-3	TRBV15	CATSRFVPSGRSQDTQYF
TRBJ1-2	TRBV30	CAWKQNYGYTF
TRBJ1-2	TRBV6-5	CASRYRGLSYGYTF
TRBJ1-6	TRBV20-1	CSATPSSYNSPLHF
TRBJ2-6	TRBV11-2	CASSLIRGSGANVLTF
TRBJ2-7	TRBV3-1	CASSRPTGYEQYF
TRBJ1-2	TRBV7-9	CASSLAEFGAAGYTF
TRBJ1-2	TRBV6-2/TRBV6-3	CASSYRRSNYYGYTF
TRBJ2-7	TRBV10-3	CASCGTNSYEQYF
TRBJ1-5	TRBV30	CAWRIGGYSNQPQHF